These T cell receptor beta chains were read from a single sample in a study of control samples from healthy donors and cancer patients. Some clones are missing from TCRdb's copy, which holds only in-frame ones; the method was immunoSEQ multiplex PCR. The sample shows approximately 51,000 clones, 80% of them seen only once. Sequencing was done on a sample of blood. The receptors here all came from a man in his sixties or seventies in good health. Both conserved end residues are part of each CDR3. A D gene is named only where the DNA matches it firmly. Clone size appears in some rows only: once, few, many, or a class for an expanded clone.

>TRBJ2-5|TRBV30|.|.
TGTGCCTGGAGCCACGATAGGTGGAGGGGGCTCCAAGAGACCCAGTACTTC
CAWSHDRWRGLQETQYF
>TRBJ2-1|TRBV7-3|.|.
TGTGCCAGCAGCCCTGACGGGACTGCCTACAATGAGCAGTTCTTC
CASSPDGTAYNEQFF
>TRBJ2-7|TRBV18|.|.
TGTGCCAGCTCACTTACTACGCCGGCCGAGCGGAGCGAGCAGTACTTC
CASSLTTPAERSEQYF
>TRBJ1-4|TRBV5-1|.|TRBD1
TGCGCCAGCAGCAGCCAGGGGGGTGAAAAACTGTTTTTT
CASSSQGGEKLFF
>TRBJ1-5|TRBV28|.|TRBD1
TGTGCCATTACAGGGGGCAATCAGCCCCAGCATTTT
CAITGGNQPQHF
>TRBJ2-6|TRBV28|.|.
TGTGCCAGCAGTTTACAGGGTTATGGGGCCAACGTCCTGACTTTC
CASSLQGYGANVLTF
>TRBJ2-5|TRBV2|few|TRBD2
TGTGCCAGCAGTCAAAGGACTAGCGCAGAGACCCAGTACTTC
CASSQRTSAETQYF
>TRBJ2-1|TRBV15|.|.
TGTGCCACCAGCCAAGTATGGAAAGGGCAGTTCTTC
CATSQVWKGQFF
>TRBJ1-2|TRBV12-3/TRBV12-4|.|.
TGTGCCAGCAGTTTCACAGGAAACGGCTACACCTTC
CASSFTGNGYTF
>TRBJ1-1|TRBV6-6|.|.
TGTGCCAGCCTCACCAGCCCTAACACTGAAGCTTTCTTT
CASLTSPNTEAFF
>TRBJ2-3|TRBV7-9|few|.
TGTGCCAGCAGCTTTAGCACAGATACGCAGTATTTT
CASSFSTDTQYF
>TRBJ2-5|TRBV7-9|.|TRBD2
TGTGCCAGCAGCTGGGGACTAGCGGGAGAAGAGACCCAGTACTTC
CASSWGLAGEETQYF
>TRBJ2-1|TRBV4-1|.|TRBD2
TGCGCCAGCAGCCAAGAATGGCTAGCGGGAGGCAATGAGCAGTTCTTC
CASSQEWLAGGNEQFF
>TRBJ1-5|TRBV6-2/TRBV6-3|.|.
TGTGCCAGCAGTTACCACCGGACAGATAGCAATCAGCCCCAGCATTTT
CASSYHRTDSNQPQHF
>TRBJ2-7|TRBV28|.|TRBD2
TGTGCCAGCAGAACTAGCGGGAGTAGGTACGAGCAGTACTTC
CASRTSGSRYEQYF
>TRBJ1-6|TRBV30|.|.
TGTGCCTGGAGTATGGCAAATAATTCACCCCTCCACTTT
CAWSMANNSPLHF
>TRBJ1-4|TRBV28|.|.
TGTGCCAGCAGGACAGCAACTAATGAAAAACTGTTTTTT
CASRTATNEKLFF
>TRBJ2-5|TRBV5-1|.|TRBD1
TGCGCCAGCAGCTTGGGGGACAGACAAGAGACCCAGTACTTC
CASSLGDRQETQYF
>TRBJ2-3|TRBV9|.|TRBD2
TGTGCCAGCAGCGTAGTTCCTAGCGGGGGGGGAATGTATTTT
CASSVVPSGGGMYF
>TRBJ2-3|TRBV5-1|.|TRBD2
TGCGCCAGCAGCCAACTAGCGGAGAGCACAGATACGCAGTATTTT
CASSQLAESTDTQYF
>TRBJ1-5|TRBV6-5|.|TRBD1
TGTGCCAGCAGCGAGACAGGGAATCAGCCCCAGCATTTT
CASSETGNQPQHF
>TRBJ2-5|TRBV14|.|.
TGTGCCAGCAGCCAAGATTTCGGCAGGGTCCAAGAGACCCAGTACTTC
CASSQDFGRVQETQYF
>TRBJ1-4|TRBV11-3|once|TRBD1
TGTGCCAGCAGCCTGACAGGGGGTTCGGAAAAACTGTTTTTT
CASSLTGGSEKLFF
>TRBJ1-1|TRBV25-1|few|.
TGTGCCAGCAACCAGGGGTTCAACACTGAAGCTTTCTTT
CASNQGFNTEAFF
>TRBJ2-5|TRBV7-9|.|.
TGTGCCAGCAGCTCAGGGACGGCAAGAGAGGCCCAGTACTTC
CASSSGTAREAQYF
>TRBJ1-1|TRBV6-1|.|.
TGTGCCAGCAGTGAGGGTCGCGCCAGGGAAGCTTTCTTT
CASSEGRAREAFF
>TRBJ1-4|TRBV5-1|once|.
TGCGCCAGCAGAACTGGGGGGTCTAATGAAAAACTGTTTTTT
CASRTGGSNEKLFF
>TRBJ2-1|TRBV4-2|.|.
TGTGCCAGCAGCCAAGATCTAGGACCGTACAATGAGCAGTTCTTC
CASSQDLGPYNEQFF
>TRBJ2-1|TRBV18|.|TRBD1
TGTGCCAGCTCGCCCGACAGGGGCAATGAGCAGTTCTTC
CASSPDRGNEQFF
>TRBJ2-3|TRBV3-1/TRBV3-2|.|TRBD2
TGTGCCAGCAGCCAAAGAACTAGCGGCGCTCTCACAGATACGCAGTATTTT
CASSQRTSGALTDTQYF
>TRBJ2-4|TRBV6-1|once|TRBD2
TGTGCCAGCAGTGAATATTTGGGAGGGATCGAAAACATTCAGTACTTC
CASSEYLGGIENIQYF
>TRBJ2-3|TRBV7-2|.|TRBD2
TGTGCCAGCAGCTTAGGATGGGGGCGGGGGCTAGCGGGAGGTTTTACGCAGTATTTT
CASSLGWGRGLAGGFTQYF
>TRBJ2-7|TRBV27|.|TRBD1
TGTGCCAGCAGTGTTTCAGGGGGAATCTCCTACGAGCAGTACTTC
CASSVSGGISYEQYF
>TRBJ2-7|TRBV5-1|.|.
TGCGCCAGCAGCTTGTTCGCCGGGAGTAACGGCGAGCAGTACTTC
CASSLFAGSNGEQYF
>TRBJ2-2|TRBV9|.|.
TGTGCCAGCAGCGTAGACCCGGGGTCGACCGGGGAGCTGTTTTTT
CASSVDPGSTGELFF
>TRBJ2-1|TRBV27|.|TRBD2
TGTGCCAGCAGTCTCTTTAGCGGGGGGGCGTTAGTGTACAATGAGCAGTTCTTC
CASSLFSGGALVYNEQFF
>TRBJ1-1|TRBV28|.|.
TGTGCCAGCAGTTTATCGGGGTCTCACGCTGAAGCTTTCTTT
CASSLSGSHAEAFF
>TRBJ1-6|TRBV5-4|.|TRBD1
TGTGCCAGCAGCTTGGACGGACAGGGGATAACGCGCGGTTCACCCCTCCACTTT
CASSLDGQGITRGSPLHF
>TRBJ2-7|TRBV28|.|TRBD2
TGTGCCAGCAGTTTCCTTGGGACTAGCGGGATCGCCCACGAGCAGTACTTC
CASSFLGTSGIAHEQYF
>TRBJ2-3|TRBV6-5|.|TRBD2
TGTGCCAGCACCCCCCAGCGGGAGGGCGAAGATACGCAGTATTTT
CASTPQREGEDTQYF
>TRBJ1-2|TRBV12-3/TRBV12-4|.|.
TGTGCCAGCAGTGGGGCCCTGAGGGGCTACACCTTC
CASSGALRGYTF